These 18 T cell receptor beta chains came from one sample sequenced in a study of response to subunit inactivated influenza vaccine. In TCRdb, the RT-PCR reads were re-called with MiXCR into one record per CDR3 protein. The sample has about 520,000 distinct CDR3 sequences, roughly 23% seen once. The sequenced sample was CD4+ T cells sorted from PBMCs, obtained 5 to 6 days after vaccination. The source of these receptors is a man in his fifties or sixties who received an inactivated influenza vaccine.

V and J are TRBV2 and TRBJ2-2; a weak D match, TRBD2 (5 bases). V dropped 7 bases and J dropped 7 bases, with 13 bases sitting between them. The CDR3 contains 13 residues. CDR1 SNHLY and CDR2 FYNNEI come from the germline V gene. The CDR3 DNA sequence: TGTGCCAGCAAACGAGGGCCAGGCGGGGAGCTGTTTTTT. Residues: CASKRGPGGELFF.

This clonotype was observed a few times. The rearrangement joins TRBV29-1 to TRBJ1-5; 10 bases match TRBD1. J gave up 7 bases and V 3 bases, and 3 bases lay outside the gene matches. CDR3 length: 13 amino acids. The V gene's germline CDR1 is SQVTM and CDR2 ANQGSEA. CDR3 protein: CSVETGGRQPQHF. Written as DNA, the CDR3 is TGCAGCGTTGAGACAGGGGGCAGGCAGCCCCAGCATTTT.

This clonotype was observed a single time. Mismatch with germline at one junction end may stem from a read error. J is TRBJ2-2 and V is TRBV20-1; 11 positions match TRBD2. The CDR3 is 17 amino acids. CDR1 is DFQATT and CDR2 is SNEGSKA in the germline V gene (reference sequence). CDR3 nucleotides: TGCAGTGCTCGGACTAGCGGGTGGCCGTTCGACACCGGGGAGCTGGTTTTT. Amino acid sequence: CSARTSGWPFDTGELVF.

This chain connects TRBV2 to TRBJ2-1; 8 bases agree with TRBD2. The germline V gene encodes CDR1 SNHLY and CDR2 FYNNEI. The CDR3 is made up of 14 amino acids. The junction had 4 bases not matched to a gene; V was cut back by 6 bases and J by 3 bases. In DNA, the CDR3 is TGTGCCAGCAGCGTAGCGGGGTACTACAATGAGCAGTTCTTC. Protein product: CASSVAGYYNEQFF. Supplemented by reference TRBV2 and TRBJ2-1, the full variable domain reads EPEVTQTPSHQVTQMGQEVILRCVPISNHLYFYWYRQILGQKVEFLVSFYNNEISEKSEIFDDQFSVERPDGSNFTLKIRSTKLEDSAMYFCASSVAGYYNEQFFGPGTRLTVL.

This clonotype has at least ten counts. This rearrangement joins TRBV7-9 to TRBJ2-5; the match to TRBD2 covers 9 bases. The CDR3 totals 16 residues. Germline-derived CDR1 and CDR2 are SEHNR and FQNEAQ (reference sequence). V gave up 5 bases and J gave up 1 base; unmatched junction bases: 8. The CDR3 DNA follows: TGTGCCAGCAGCCGTGGGACTAGCCTAGGCCAAGAGACCCAGTACTTC. As protein: CASSRGTSLGQETQYF.

The chain is built from TRBV27 and TRBJ2-5; 11 bases fit TRBD2. The CDR3 has 20 amino acids. Germline-derived CDR1 and CDR2 are MNHEY and SMNVEV (reference sequence). V dropped 6 bases and J dropped 0; count of bases not matched to a gene: 18. DNA for the CDR3: TGTGCCAGCAGAAGTCACTTTTTTTCAGCTAGCGGGGGGTACCAAGAGACCCAGTACTTC. It encodes CASRSHFFSASGGYQETQYF.

CDR3 DNA: TGTGCCAGCAAATCGACAGGGACTGGAAACACCATATATTTT. As protein: CASKSTGTGNTIYF. The genes are TRBV6-1 and TRBJ1-3; 7 bases match TRBD1. CDR1 is MNHNS and CDR2 is SASEGT in the germline V gene. This CDR3 has 14 amino acids. J was trimmed by 2 bases and V by 7 bases; bases with no gene match: 5.

V gene TRBV20-1 combines with J gene TRBJ1-1, with a weak D call TRBD1 (6 bases). Germline V CDR1 and CDR2: DFQATT, SNEGSKA (reference sequence). This CDR3 comprises 14 residues. Trimming pared 6 bases from V and 0 bases from J, leaving 14 bases between. CDR3 residues: CSAPQGGVNTEAFF. CDR3 DNA: TGCAGTGCGCCACAGGGTGGGGTGAACACTGAAGCTTTCTTT.

This clonotype turned up a few times. This rearrangement joins TRBV7-6 to TRBJ2-1; 9 bases agree with TRBD1. Losses at the gene ends were 4 bases for V and 6 bases for J; bases not matched to a gene: 7. Germline V CDR1 and CDR2: SGHVS, FNYEAQ. CDR3 size: 15 residues. In nucleotides, the CDR3 is TGTGCCAGCAGCTCCGGGACAGGGACGTCCAATGAGCAGTTCTTC. This gives the protein CASSSGTGTSNEQFF.

V gene TRBV28 combines with J gene TRBJ2-7; a possible D gene is TRBD2 (5 bases). The CDR3 runs 12 residues. Trimming removed 5 bases at V and 4 bases at J, with 9 bases between. Germline CDR1 MDHEN, CDR2 SYDVKM. The CDR3 bases are TGTGCCAGCAGTCCGGGGATGTACGAGCAGTACTTC. Translation gives CASSPGMYEQYF.

The chain recombines TRBV15 with TRBJ2-2; possible D gene TRBD2, 6 bases. From germline, CDR1 is LNHNV and CDR2 YYDKDF (reference sequence). CDR3 length equals 15 residues. Trimming removed 4 bases at V and 2 bases at J, with 11 bases between. The CDR3 DNA is TGTGCCACCAGCAAAGCGGGCGCTAACACCGGGGAGCTGTTTTTT. Its translation: CATSKAGANTGELFF.

The chain has TRBV5-1 and TRBJ2-3; 10 positions agree with TRBD2. Germline assignment: CDR1 SGHRS and CDR2 YFSETQ. V lost 2 bases to trimming and J lost 1 base; unmatched junction nucleotides: 4. CDR3 length: 16 residues. The CDR3 region is CASSFGLAERTDTQYF. CDR3 sequence (DNA): TGCGCCAGCAGCTTTGGACTAGCGGAACGCACAGATACGCAGTATTTT.

This clonotype was detected a few times. The genes are TRBV28 and TRBJ2-5, with D possibly being TRBD2 (6 bases). Germline V gene data show CDR1 as MDHEN and CDR2 as SYDVKM. The CDR3 contains 12 residues. V lost 7 bases and J lost 4, with 10 bases in between. CDR3 amino acids: CASIGGLETQYF. Written as DNA, the CDR3 is TGTGCCAGCATCGGGGGATTAGAGACCCAGTACTTC. The variable domain in full, with the rest retrieved from reference TRBV28 and TRBJ2-5, is DVKVTQSSRYLVKRTGEKVFLECVQDMDHENMFWYRQDPGLGLRLIYFSYDVKMKEKGDIPEGYSVSREKKERFSLILESASTNQTSMYLCASIGGLETQYFGPGTRLLVL.

This clonotype was counted only a few times. In DNA, the CDR3 is TGCAGTGCTAGAGATCTAGGGGACAGGGGGCGAGGAGAAAAACTGTTTTTT. Translating it yields CSARDLGDRGRGEKLFF. The chain joins TRBV20-1 to TRBJ1-4, with 12 bases identical to TRBD1. Trimming cost V 0 bases and J 8 bases; bases outside gene matches: 10. The CDR3 spans 17 residues. Looked up from germline, CDR1 is DFQATT and CDR2 is SNEGSKA (reference sequence).

The rearrangement links TRBV12-3 or TRBV12-4 to TRBJ2-2; TRBD1 agrees at 8 bases. CDR3 length: 16 residues. V lost 3 bases, J lost 6 bases, and 9 bases stayed unmatched. The CDR3 nucleotides read TGTGCCAGCAGTTTTCGGCAGGGGGCGTTAGCCGGGGAGCTGTTTTTT. Translating it yields CASSFRQGALAGELFF.

Only a few counts were recorded for this clonotype. The genes are TRBV29-1 and TRBJ2-1, with TRBD1 identical over 9 bases. Looked up from germline, CDR1 is SQVTM and CDR2 is ANQGSEA. Unmatched junction bases numbered 7, after V lost 6 bases and J lost 1 base. The CDR3 sequence is 15 residues long. CDR3 nucleotide sequence: TGCAGCGTCTCCCCCGGGACAGGGTCCTACAATGAGCAGTTCTTC. This encodes CSVSPGTGSYNEQFF.

This clonotype was picked up a small number of times. The chain links TRBV28 to TRBJ2-1, with D unresolved. V was shortened by 7 bases and J by 9 bases, with 16 bases between the two germline ends. CDR1 and CDR2 (germline): MDHEN, SYDVKM. CDR3 length equals 13 residues. For the CDR3, the DNA is TGTGCCAGCACCACCTCGTTAACGGTTGAGCAGTTCTTC. This gives the protein CASTTSLTVEQFF.

The V gene is TRBV3-1, the J gene TRBJ2-1, with D tentatively TRBD1 (5 bases). V shed 1 base and J shed 12 bases, with 22 bases lying between them. The CDR3 totals 16 residues. Germline V gives CDR1 LGHDT, CDR2 YNNKEL (reference sequence). In DNA, the CDR3 is TGTGCCAGCAGCCAAGTTTTGGCAGGGCGTCCGGGCGGGCAGTTCTTC. The encoded protein is CASSQVLAGRPGGQFF.